This T cell receptor beta chain was captured in a study of cytomegalovirus exposure and HLA in healthy donors. Overall study results and limits: A few V segments could not be told apart, such as TRBV6-2 and TRBV6-3, and were left out.

Primers for the PCR totalled 60 Vbeta and 13 Jbeta. Data came from immunoSEQ multiplex PCR; TCRdb stores just in-frame clones and leaves some out. The sample yields about 190,000 clones, more than 75% seen once. Concerning this clone: Its antigen is not identified.

CDR3 length equals 12 residues. V lost 5 bases to trimming and J lost 4 bases; unmatched junction nucleotides: 0. CDR1 LNHNV and CDR2 YYDKDF come from the germline V gene (reference sequence). The sequencing sample was made of PBMCs. This clonotype was obtained from a man under 40 in good health and CMV-seronegative. V and J are TRBV15 and TRBJ1-2; the match to TRBD1 covers 8 bases. The CDR3 loop reads CATSGQGYGYTF. The DNA for the CDR3 is TGTGCCACCAGCGGACAGGGCTATGGCTACACCTTC.